The text below deals with one TCR beta chain. Germline assignment: CDR1 MNHEY and CDR2 SVGAGI. After removal of 10 bases from V and 3 bases from J, the junction contained 14 bases not matched to a gene. This CDR3 is built from 15 residues. Authors' analysis steps: Using reference gene primer amplification, nucleated cell counts were estimated. Sequencing was performed with immunoSEQ multiplex PCR; in TCRdb, only in-frame clones are kept and a portion is missing. V and J calls and clone size come straight from that table; D and trimming were deduced from the DNA. This table has 150,000 or so clones, 85% to 90% appearing once. The data originate from a study of blood T cell repertoires in COVID-19. Looking at the study overall: Acute-phase and convalescent COVID-19 samples originated in the United States, Italy and Spain.

The specimen sequenced was peripheral blood. V gene TRBV6-5 combines with J gene TRBJ1-2; TRBD1 aligns across 7 bases. The TCR sequence derives from a man aged 18 to 29 with COVID-19, enrolled during active disease. The CDR3 is CATITRQGQDYGYTF. CDR3 DNA: TGTGCCACCATCACTAGACAGGGCCAGGACTATGGCTACACCTTC.